Listed below are T cell receptor beta chains from one sample, sequenced in a study of T cell responses to AZD1222 COVID-19 vaccine. Some clones are missing from TCRdb's copy, which holds only in-frame ones; the method was immunoSEQ multiplex PCR. The table shows 150,000 to 200,000 clones, with 80% to 95% occurring only once. Sample: peripheral blood, taken on day 0 of AZD1222 vaccination. The receptor source for this set is an adult in good health. CDR3s include the opening cysteine and the closing phenylalanine or tryptophan. Each record gives: V gene, clone size, J gene, D gene, CDR3 DNA, CDR3 protein. D genes are given only for firm matches. Clone size appears in some rows only: once, few, many, or a class for an expanded clone.

TRBV19	NA	TRBJ1-2	TRBD1	TGTGCCAGTAACGACAGGGGAAATGGCTACACCTTC	CASNDRGNGYTF
TRBV7-2	NA	TRBJ1-2	NA	TGTGCCAGCAGCTTAGAAGATCCCCACTTC	CASSLEDPHF
TRBV7-6	once	TRBJ1-3	TRBD1	TGTGCCAGCAGCTTAGGAAGTCAGGGGGCGAGGAACACCATATATTTT	CASSLGSQGARNTIYF
TRBV11-2	few	TRBJ1-2	NA	TGTGCCAGCAGCTTAGATCCGAGCAGCTATGGCTACACCTTC	CASSLDPSSYGYTF
TRBV18	NA	TRBJ1-2	NA	TGTGCCAGCTCACGGGATGATGGGGGCTACACCTTC	CASSRDDGGYTF
TRBV14	NA	TRBJ2-2	TRBD1	TGTGCCAGCAGCTCTCAGGGGGCGCGGACCGGGGAGCTGTTTTTT	CASSSQGARTGELFF
TRBV9	NA	TRBJ2-7	NA	TGTGCCAGCAGCGCCCGGGACATCGACGAGCAGTACTTC	CASSARDIDEQYF
TRBV6-5	NA	TRBJ2-5	NA	TGTGCTGGGGGGGCCGGGGAGACCCAGTACTTC	CAGGAGETQYF
TRBV5-1	NA	TRBJ2-6	TRBD2	TGCGCCAGCAGCCTAATAGCGGGCTTTGGGGCCAACGTCCTGACTTTC	CASSLIAGFGANVLTF
TRBV18	once	TRBJ1-4	NA	TGTGCCAGCTCACCAAGGGGGGCCGTCGGACTGTTTTTT	CASSPRGAVGLFF